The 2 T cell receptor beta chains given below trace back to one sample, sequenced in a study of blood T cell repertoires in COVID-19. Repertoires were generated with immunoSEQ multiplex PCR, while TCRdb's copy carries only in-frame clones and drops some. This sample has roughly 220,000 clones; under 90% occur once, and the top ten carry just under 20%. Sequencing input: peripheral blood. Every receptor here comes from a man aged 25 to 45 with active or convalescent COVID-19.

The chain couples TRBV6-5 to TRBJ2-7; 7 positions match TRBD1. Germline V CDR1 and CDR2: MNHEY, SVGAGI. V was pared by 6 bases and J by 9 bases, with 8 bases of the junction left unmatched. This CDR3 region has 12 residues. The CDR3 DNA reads TGTGCCAGCAGAAGACAGGGTTCAGGGCAGTACTTC. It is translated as CASRRQGSGQYF.

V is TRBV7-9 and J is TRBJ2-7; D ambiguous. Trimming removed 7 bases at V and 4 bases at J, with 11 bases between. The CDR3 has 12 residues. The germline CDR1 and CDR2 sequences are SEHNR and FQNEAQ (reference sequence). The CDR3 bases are TGTGCCAGCACCGAAGGCGGTTACGAGCAGTACTTC. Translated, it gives CASTEGGYEQYF. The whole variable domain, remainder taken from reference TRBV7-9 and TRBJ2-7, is DTGVSQNPRHKITKRGQNVTFRCDPISEHNRLYWYRQTLGQGPEFLTYFQNEAQLEKSRLLSDRFSAERPKGSFSTLEIQRTEQGDSAMYLCASTEGGYEQYFGPGTRLTVT.